This T cell receptor beta chain was profiled in a study of control samples from healthy donors and cancer patients. Assay used: immunoSEQ multiplex PCR; TCRdb lists only in-frame clones, some missing. The repertoire includes around 140,000 clones, more than 85% of them detected once, and approximately 3% sits in the top ten. The ends were cut back, 7 bases at V and 2 bases at J, with 13 bases in the middle. The CDR3 has 13 amino acids. Germline V gene lookup returns CDR1 SQVTM and CDR2 ANQGSEA. This chain uses TRBV29-1 with TRBJ2-3; tentatively, D is TRBD2 (6 bases). The sequence was obtained from a man aged 30-40 years in good health. What was sequenced was blood. The CDR3 DNA reads TGCAGCGGCTCCGGGGGATACACAGATACGCAGTATTTT. Its protein product is CSGSGGYTDTQYF.